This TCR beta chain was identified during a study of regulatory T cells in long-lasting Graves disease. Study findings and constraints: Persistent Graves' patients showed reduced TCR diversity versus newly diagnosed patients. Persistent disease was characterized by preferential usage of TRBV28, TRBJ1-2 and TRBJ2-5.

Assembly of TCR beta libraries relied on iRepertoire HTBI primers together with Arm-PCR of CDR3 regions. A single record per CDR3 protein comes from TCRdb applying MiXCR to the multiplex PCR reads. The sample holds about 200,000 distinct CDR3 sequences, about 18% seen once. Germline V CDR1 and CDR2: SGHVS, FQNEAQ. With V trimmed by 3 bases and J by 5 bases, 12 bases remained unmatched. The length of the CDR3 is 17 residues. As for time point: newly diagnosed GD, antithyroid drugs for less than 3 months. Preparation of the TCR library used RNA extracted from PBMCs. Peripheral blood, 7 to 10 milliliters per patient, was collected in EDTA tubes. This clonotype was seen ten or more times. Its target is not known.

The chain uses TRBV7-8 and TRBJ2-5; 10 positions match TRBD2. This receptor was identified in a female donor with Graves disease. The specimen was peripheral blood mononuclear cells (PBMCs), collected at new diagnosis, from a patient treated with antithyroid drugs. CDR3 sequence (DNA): TGTGCCAGCAGCTTTGGGGGGCTAGCGGGAGCGAGGGAGACCCAGTACTTC. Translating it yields CASSFGGLAGARETQYF.